This entry features one T cell receptor beta chain sequence. This specimen includes other DNA sequences encoding the same CDR3. TCRdb's table, derived via immunoSEQ multiplex PCR, lists solely in-frame clones and lacks some. This table has approximately 2,300,000 clones, around 93% appearing once. This sample was included in a study of shared clonotypes between healthy human individuals. Trimming cost V 3 bases and J 0 bases, with 10 bases left between them. This CDR3 is 15 amino acids long. Germline CDR1 reads SGDLS; CDR2 reads YYNGEE. This receptor was identified in a man aged 18 to 29 in good health. Some clones in this sample may be carry-over from other donors' samples. This chain uses TRBV9 with TRBJ1-5; D possibly corresponds to TRBD1 (6 bases). The sample was naive CD4+ T cells from PBMCs. Noted subset: CD45RA+ positively selected. CDR3 coding DNA: TGTGCCAGCAGCGGGGGGGCTAATAGCAATCAGCCCCAGCATTTT. Residues: CASSGGANSNQPQHF.